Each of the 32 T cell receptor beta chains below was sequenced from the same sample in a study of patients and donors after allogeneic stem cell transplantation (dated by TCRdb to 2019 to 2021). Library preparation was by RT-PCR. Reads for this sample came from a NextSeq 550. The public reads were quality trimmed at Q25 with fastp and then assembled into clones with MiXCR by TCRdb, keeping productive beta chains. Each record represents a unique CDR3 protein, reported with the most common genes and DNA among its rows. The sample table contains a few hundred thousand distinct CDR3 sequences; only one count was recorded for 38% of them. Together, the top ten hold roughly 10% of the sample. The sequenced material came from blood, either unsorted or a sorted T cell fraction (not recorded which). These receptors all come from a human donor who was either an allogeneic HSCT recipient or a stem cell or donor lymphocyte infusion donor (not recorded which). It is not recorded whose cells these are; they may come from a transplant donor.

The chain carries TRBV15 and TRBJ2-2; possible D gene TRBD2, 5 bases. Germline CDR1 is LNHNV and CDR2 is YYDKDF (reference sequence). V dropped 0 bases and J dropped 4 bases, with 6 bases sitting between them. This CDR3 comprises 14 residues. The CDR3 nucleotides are TGTGCCACCAGCAGAGATCGGGGCACCGGGGAGCTGTTTTTT. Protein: CATSRDRGTGELFF.

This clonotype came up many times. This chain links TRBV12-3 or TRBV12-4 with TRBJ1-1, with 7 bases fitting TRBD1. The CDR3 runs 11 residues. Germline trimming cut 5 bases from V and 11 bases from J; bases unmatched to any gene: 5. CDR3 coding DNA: TGTGCCAGCAGTCTTACAGGGGAGGCTTTCTTT. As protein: CASSLTGEAFF.

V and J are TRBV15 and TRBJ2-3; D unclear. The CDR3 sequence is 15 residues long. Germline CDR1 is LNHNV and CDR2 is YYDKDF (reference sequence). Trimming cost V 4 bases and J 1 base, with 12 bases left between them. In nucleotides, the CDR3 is TGTGCCACCAGCACGGGCGACTCTGGCACAGATACGCAGTATTTT. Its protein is CATSTGDSGTDTQYF.

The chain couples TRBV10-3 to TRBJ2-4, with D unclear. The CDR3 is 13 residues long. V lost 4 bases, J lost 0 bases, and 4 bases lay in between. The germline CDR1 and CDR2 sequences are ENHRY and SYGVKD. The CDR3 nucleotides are TGTGCCATCAGTGGGGAAGCCAAAAACATTCAGTACTTC. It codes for CAISGEAKNIQYF.

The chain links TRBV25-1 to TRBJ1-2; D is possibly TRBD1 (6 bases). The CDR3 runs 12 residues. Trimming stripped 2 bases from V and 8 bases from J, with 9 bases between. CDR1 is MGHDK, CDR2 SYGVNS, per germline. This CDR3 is CASSEQQGGYTF. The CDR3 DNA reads TGTGCCAGCAGTGAACAGCAGGGGGGCTACACCTTC.

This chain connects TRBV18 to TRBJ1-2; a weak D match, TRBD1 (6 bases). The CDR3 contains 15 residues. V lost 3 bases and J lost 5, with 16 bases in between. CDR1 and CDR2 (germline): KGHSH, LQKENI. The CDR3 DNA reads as TGTGCCAGCTCACCCACCCCGGACAGCGAATATGGCTACACCTTC. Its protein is CASSPTPDSEYGYTF.

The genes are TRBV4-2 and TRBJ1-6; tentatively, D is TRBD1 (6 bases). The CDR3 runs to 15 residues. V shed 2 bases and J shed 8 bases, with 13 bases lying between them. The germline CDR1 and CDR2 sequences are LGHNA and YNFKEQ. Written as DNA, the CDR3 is TGTGCCAGCAGCCAATGGGAGGGGGTATATTCACCCCTCCACTTT. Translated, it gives CASSQWEGVYSPLHF.

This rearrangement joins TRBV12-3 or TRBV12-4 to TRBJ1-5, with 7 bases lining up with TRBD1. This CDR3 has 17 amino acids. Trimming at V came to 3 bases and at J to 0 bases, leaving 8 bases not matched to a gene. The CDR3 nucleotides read TGTGCCAGCAGTTTTGGCGGGGACAGCTTTAGCAATCAGCCCCAGCATTTT. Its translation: CASSFGGDSFSNQPQHF.

Here the CDR3 reads CAIGVQETQYF. The CDR3 DNA reads TGCGCCATCGGGGTACAAGAGACCCAGTACTTC. The J gene is TRBJ2-5, the V gene TRBV10-2; D may be TRBD2 (5 bases). This CDR3 has 11 residues. Looked up from germline, CDR1 is WSHSY and CDR2 is SAAADI. The V end was cut by 10 bases, the J end by 2 bases, with 8 bases between.

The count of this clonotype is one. In DNA, the CDR3 is TGCGCCAGCACCCTGGGTGGGGGCGATATTTACGAGCAGTACTTC. Protein: CASTLGGGDIYEQYF. The chain is built from TRBV5-1 and TRBJ2-7, with D possibly being TRBD1 (6 bases). Trimming cost V 6 bases and J 4 bases, with 20 bases left between them. The CDR3 has 15 amino acids. CDR1 is SGHRS and CDR2 is YFSETQ in the germline V gene.

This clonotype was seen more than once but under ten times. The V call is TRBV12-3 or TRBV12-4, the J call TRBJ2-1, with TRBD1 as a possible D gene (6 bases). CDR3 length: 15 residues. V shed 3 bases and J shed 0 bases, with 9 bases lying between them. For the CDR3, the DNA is TGTGCCAGCAGTTTTGGGACAAGCTCCTACAATGAGCAGTTCTTC. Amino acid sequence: CASSFGTSSYNEQFF.

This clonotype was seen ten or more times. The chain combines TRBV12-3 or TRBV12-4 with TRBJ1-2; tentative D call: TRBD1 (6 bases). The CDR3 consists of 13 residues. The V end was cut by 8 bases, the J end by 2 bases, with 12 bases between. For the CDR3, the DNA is TGTGCCAGCGGGCATACAGGGAACTATGGCTACACCTTC. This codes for CASGHTGNYGYTF.

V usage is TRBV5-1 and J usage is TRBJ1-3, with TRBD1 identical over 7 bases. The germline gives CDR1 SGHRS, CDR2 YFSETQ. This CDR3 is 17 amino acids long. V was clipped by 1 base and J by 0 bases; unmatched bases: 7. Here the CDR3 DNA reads TGCGCCAGCAGCTTGACGTGGACAGGCGCCTCTGGAAACACCATATATTTT. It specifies CASSLTWTGASGNTIYF.

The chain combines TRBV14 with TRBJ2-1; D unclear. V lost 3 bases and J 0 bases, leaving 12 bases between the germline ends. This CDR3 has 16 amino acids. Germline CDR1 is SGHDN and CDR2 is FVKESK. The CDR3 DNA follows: TGTGCCAGCAGCCATCCCGAGGACCCCTCCTACAATGAGCAGTTCTTC. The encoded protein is CASSHPEDPSYNEQFF.

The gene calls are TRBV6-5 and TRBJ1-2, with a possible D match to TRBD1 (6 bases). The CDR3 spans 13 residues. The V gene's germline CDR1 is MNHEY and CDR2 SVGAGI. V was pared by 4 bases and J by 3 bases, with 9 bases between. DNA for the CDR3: TGTGCCAGCAGTTCGGGACATTACTATGGCTACACCTTC. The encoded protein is CASSSGHYYGYTF.

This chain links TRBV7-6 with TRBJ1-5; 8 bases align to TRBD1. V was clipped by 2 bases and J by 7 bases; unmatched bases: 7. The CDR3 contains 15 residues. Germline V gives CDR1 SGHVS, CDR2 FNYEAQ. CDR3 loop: CASSLLRGLGQPQHF. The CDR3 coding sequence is TGTGCCAGCAGCTTACTCAGGGGGCTGGGGCAGCCCCAGCATTTT.

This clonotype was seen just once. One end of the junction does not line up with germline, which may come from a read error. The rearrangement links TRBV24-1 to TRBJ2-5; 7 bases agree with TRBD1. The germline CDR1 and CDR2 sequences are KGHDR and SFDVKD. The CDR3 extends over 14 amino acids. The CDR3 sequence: CAASDLGQKETQYF. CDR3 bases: TGTGCCGCCAGTGACCTGGGACAGAAAGAGACCCAGTACTTC.

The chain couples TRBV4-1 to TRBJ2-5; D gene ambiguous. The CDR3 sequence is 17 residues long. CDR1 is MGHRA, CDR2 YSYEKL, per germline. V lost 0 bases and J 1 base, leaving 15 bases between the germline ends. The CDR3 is CASSQDLFGPAQETQYF. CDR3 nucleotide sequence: TGCGCCAGCAGCCAAGATCTCTTCGGCCCAGCCCAAGAGACCCAGTACTTC.

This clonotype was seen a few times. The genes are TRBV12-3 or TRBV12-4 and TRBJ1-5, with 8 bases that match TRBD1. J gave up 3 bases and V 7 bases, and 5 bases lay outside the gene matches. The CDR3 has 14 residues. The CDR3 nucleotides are TGTGCCAGCAAACCGGGACAGGCCAATCAGCCCCAGCATTTT. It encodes CASKPGQANQPQHF.

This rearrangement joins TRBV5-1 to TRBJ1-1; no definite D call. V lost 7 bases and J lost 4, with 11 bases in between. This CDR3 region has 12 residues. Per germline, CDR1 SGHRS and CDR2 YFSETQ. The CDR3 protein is CASALMGTEAFF. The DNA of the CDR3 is TGCGCCAGCGCTCTCATGGGCACTGAAGCTTTCTTT.

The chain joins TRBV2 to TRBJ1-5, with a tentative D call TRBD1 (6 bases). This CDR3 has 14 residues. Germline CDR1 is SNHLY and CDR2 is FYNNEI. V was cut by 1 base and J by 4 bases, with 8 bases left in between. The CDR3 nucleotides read TGTGCCAGCAGTGAAGGAGGGGGAAATCAGCCCCAGCATTTT. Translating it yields CASSEGGGNQPQHF.

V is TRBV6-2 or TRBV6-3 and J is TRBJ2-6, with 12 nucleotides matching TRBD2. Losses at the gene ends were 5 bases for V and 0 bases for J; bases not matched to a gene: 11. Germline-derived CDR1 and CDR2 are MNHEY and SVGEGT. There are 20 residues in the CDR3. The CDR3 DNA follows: TGTGCCAGCAGTCCACTTCCCCGACTAGCGGGGGTCTCTGGGGCCAACGTCCTGACTTTC. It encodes CASSPLPRLAGVSGANVLTF.

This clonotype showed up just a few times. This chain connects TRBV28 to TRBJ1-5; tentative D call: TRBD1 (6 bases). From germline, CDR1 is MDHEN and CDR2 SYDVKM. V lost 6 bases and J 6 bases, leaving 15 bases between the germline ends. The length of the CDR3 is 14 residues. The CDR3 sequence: CASSKGGGSQPQHF. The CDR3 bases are TGTGCCAGCAGCAAAGGGGGGGGGAGTCAGCCCCAGCATTTT.

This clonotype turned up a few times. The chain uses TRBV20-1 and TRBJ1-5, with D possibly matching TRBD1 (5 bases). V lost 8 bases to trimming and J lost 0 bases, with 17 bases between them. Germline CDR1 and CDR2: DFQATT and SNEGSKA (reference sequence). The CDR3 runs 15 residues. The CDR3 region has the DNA TGCAGTACTGGCAGGGAAGGATATAGCAATCAGCCCCAGCATTTT. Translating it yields CSTGREGYSNQPQHF.

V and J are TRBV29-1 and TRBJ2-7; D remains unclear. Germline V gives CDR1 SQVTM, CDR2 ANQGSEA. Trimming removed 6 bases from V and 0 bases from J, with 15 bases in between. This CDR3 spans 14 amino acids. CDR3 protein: CSVRGELPSYEQYF. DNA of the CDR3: TGCAGCGTGCGCGGTGAACTACCCTCCTACGAGCAGTACTTC.

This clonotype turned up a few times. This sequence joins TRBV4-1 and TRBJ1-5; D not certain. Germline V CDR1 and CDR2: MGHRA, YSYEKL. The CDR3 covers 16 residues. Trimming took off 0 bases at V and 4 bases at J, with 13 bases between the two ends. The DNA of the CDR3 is TGCGCCAGCAGCCAAGATTCCCCGCGGGCTAATCAGCCCCAGCATTTT. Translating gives CASSQDSPRANQPQHF.

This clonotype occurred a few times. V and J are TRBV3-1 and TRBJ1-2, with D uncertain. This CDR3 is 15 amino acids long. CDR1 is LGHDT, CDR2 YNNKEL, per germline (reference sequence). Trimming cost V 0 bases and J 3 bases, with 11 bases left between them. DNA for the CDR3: TGTGCCAGCAGCCAAGACAGTAGTTCTTACTATGGCTACACCTTC. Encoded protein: CASSQDSSSYYGYTF.

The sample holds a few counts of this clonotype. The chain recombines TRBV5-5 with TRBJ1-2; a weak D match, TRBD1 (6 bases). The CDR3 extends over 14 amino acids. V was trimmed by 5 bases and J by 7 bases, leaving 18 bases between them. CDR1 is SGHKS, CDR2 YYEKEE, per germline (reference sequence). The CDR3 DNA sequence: TGTGCCAGCAGTTTGACAGGAGGGGAGAGTGGCTACACCTTC. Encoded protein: CASSLTGGESGYTF.

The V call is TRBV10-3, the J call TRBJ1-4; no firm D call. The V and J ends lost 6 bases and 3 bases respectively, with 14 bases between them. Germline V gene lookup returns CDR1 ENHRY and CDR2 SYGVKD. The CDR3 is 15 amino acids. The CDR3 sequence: CAISNGLTANEKLFF. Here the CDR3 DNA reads TGTGCCATCAGCAATGGACTCACGGCTAATGAAAAACTGTTTTTT.

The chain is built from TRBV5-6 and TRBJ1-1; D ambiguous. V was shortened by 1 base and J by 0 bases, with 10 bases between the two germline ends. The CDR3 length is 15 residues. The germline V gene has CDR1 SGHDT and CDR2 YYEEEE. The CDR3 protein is CASSLRVFMNTEAFF. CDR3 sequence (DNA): TGTGCCAGCAGCTTGCGGGTTTTTATGAACACTGAAGCTTTCTTT.

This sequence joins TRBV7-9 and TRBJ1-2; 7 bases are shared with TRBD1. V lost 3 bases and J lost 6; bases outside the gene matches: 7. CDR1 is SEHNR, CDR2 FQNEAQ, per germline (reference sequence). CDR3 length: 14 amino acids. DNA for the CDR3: TGTGCCAGCAGCTTGGAGGCCGGGACAGATGGCTACACCTTC. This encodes CASSLEAGTDGYTF.

CDR3 DNA: TGCAGTGCTAGGTGGGGGGAGAATGAGCAGTTCTTC. Its translation is CSARWGENEQFF. The chain has TRBV20-1 and TRBJ2-1; TRBD2 is a possible D gene (6 bases). Germline V gene data show CDR1 as DFQATT and CDR2 as SNEGSKA (reference sequence). The CDR3 is 12 amino acids. V was pared by 3 bases and J by 7 bases, with 10 bases between.